Presented here are 21 T cell receptor beta chains from one specimen sequenced in a study of cytomegalovirus exposure and HLA in healthy donors. In the PCR, 60 Vbeta and 13 Jbeta primers were used. Produced via immunoSEQ multiplex PCR; TCRdb's table is partial and in-frame only. The data show roughly 70,000 clones, with roughly 79% seen just once and around 6% held by the top ten. The specimen sequenced was PBMCs. Receptors were obtained from a man aged 50-59 years in good health and CMV-seronegative.

The chain is built from TRBV27 and TRBJ1-1; D might be TRBD1 (5 bases). CDR1 is MNHEY and CDR2 is SMNVEV in the germline V gene (reference sequence). This CDR3 region has 15 residues. Deletions cut 3 bases from V and 5 bases from J, with 16 bases between. CDR3 bases: TGTGCCAGCAGTTTCATGGACACTCTCGGGACTGAAGCTTTCTTT. Encoded protein: CASSFMDTLGTEAFF.

The chain uses TRBV7-3 and TRBJ1-2; maybe TRBD1 (5 bases). Trimming cost V 5 bases and J 8 bases, with 18 bases left between them. This CDR3 is built from 14 residues. Germline V gene sequence: CDR1 SGHTA, CDR2 FQGTGA. The CDR3 nucleotides are TGTGCCAGCAGCCCTCGGCAGGGTCAAGTCGGCTACACCTTC. Translating it yields CASSPRQGQVGYTF.

The rearrangement links TRBV6-1 to TRBJ2-5; D not certain. CDR1 and CDR2 (germline): MNHNS, SASEGT. V gave up 8 bases and J gave up 5 bases, with 12 bases separating them. The CDR3 has 12 residues. The CDR3 nucleotides read TGTGCCAGCGGTCCCTTGGCTGAGACCCAGTACTTC. This encodes CASGPLAETQYF.

This chain links TRBV30 with TRBJ2-1; 8 bases agree with TRBD1. The CDR3 covers 18 residues. Germline assignment: CDR1 GTSNPN and CDR2 SVGIG (reference sequence). V lost 1 base to trimming and J lost 3 bases; unmatched junction nucleotides: 14. CDR3 amino acids: CAWSGETGVNKIYNEQFF. CDR3 DNA: TGTGCCTGGAGTGGTGAGACAGGGGTCAACAAAATCTACAATGAGCAGTTCTTC.

The chain couples TRBV21-1 to TRBJ1-2. TRBV21-1 is a pseudogene. The CDR3 has 13 residues. The CDR3 nucleotides read TGTGCCAAGATGGATGGAGGACTTCATGGCTACACCTTC. Translation: CAKMDGGLHGYTF.

The CDR3 protein is CASSPDRVGQPQHF. The DNA of the CDR3 is TGTGCCAGCAGCCCGGACAGGGTGGGGCAGCCCCAGCATTTT. The V and J genes are TRBV9 and TRBJ1-5; 8 bases are shared with TRBD1. This CDR3 is 14 amino acids long. V trimming: 4 bases; J trimming: 7 bases; junction bases outside the gene matches: 7. Germline loops: CDR1 SGDLS, CDR2 YYNGEE.

V and J are TRBV19 and TRBJ2-2; TRBD1 matches 12 bases. V lost 7 bases, J lost 4 bases, and 4 bases stayed unmatched. The CDR3 consists of 15 residues. The germline gives CDR1 LNHDA, CDR2 SQIVND (reference sequence). CDR3 region: CASTGTGGITGELFF. The CDR3 nucleotides read TGTGCCAGTACCGGGACAGGGGGCATCACCGGGGAGCTGTTTTTT.

The chain links TRBV5-1 to TRBJ2-7; 10 bases agree with TRBD1. In germline, CDR1 is SGHRS, CDR2 YFSETQ. There are 15 residues in the CDR3. V lost 4 bases to trimming and J lost 4 bases; unmatched junction nucleotides: 8. CDR3 sequence (DNA): TGCGCCAGCAGCCGGCTGGGACAGGGGAATTACGAGCAGTACTTC. Translated, it gives CASSRLGQGNYEQYF.

A few counts support this clone. The chain combines TRBV19 with TRBJ1-2; 9 bases fit TRBD1. From germline, CDR1 is LNHDA and CDR2 SQIVND (reference sequence). This CDR3 has 14 amino acids. The ends lost 5 bases at V and 6 bases at J; junction bases unmatched: 7. Written as DNA, the CDR3 is TGTGCCAGTAGTTCGACAGGGGGTCTAGATGGCTACACCTTC. Translation gives CASSSTGGLDGYTF.

The chain uses TRBV7-2 and TRBJ2-3; 16 nucleotides agree with TRBD2. V gave up 4 bases and J gave up 9 bases; unmatched junction bases: 1. CDR3 length: 14 amino acids. Germline CDR1 and CDR2: SGHTA and FQGNSA. The CDR3 spells CASSWGLAGGTQYF. CDR3 DNA: TGTGCCAGCAGCTGGGGACTAGCGGGAGGGACGCAGTATTTT.

The V gene is TRBV5-5, the J gene TRBJ2-3; TRBD2 might be the D (6 bases). Germline CDR1 and CDR2: SGHKS and YYEKEE (reference sequence). Trimming cost V 0 bases and J 3 bases, with 11 bases left between them. This CDR3 has 15 residues. CDR3 residues: CASSLEAGRTDTQYF. The CDR3 DNA sequence: TGTGCCAGCAGCTTGGAGGCGGGGAGGACAGATACGCAGTATTTT.

The chain joins TRBV30 to TRBJ1-6; D call uncertain. CDR3 length equals 15 residues. Trimming removed 4 bases at V and 4 bases at J, with 14 bases between. Germline V CDR1 and CDR2: GTSNPN, SVGIG (reference sequence). The CDR3 DNA sequence: TGTGCCTGGACGGTTCCAAAACTGTATAATTCACCCCTCCACTTT. It is translated as CAWTVPKLYNSPLHF. The whole variable domain, filled in from reference TRBV30 and TRBJ1-6, reads SQTIHQWPATLVQPVGSPLSLECTVEGTSNPNLYWYRQAAGRGLQLLFYSVGIGQISSEVPQNLSASRPQDRQFILSSKKLLLSDSGFYLCAWTVPKLYNSPLHFGNGTRLTVT.

This clone was observed a handful of times. The V gene is TRBV15, the J gene TRBJ2-7, with 8 bases aligning to TRBD2. Trimming cost V 2 bases and J 7 bases; bases outside gene matches: 16. This CDR3 has 17 amino acids. Germline lookup yields CDR1 LNHNV and CDR2 YYDKDF (reference sequence). The CDR3 region has the DNA TGTGCCACCAGCAGATCACCCGGGGGAGCGGGAGATAGTGAGCAGTACTTC. It translates to CATSRSPGGAGDSEQYF.

This clone was found a few times. V and J are TRBV5-1 and TRBJ2-7; 7 positions agree with TRBD2. J lost 0 bases, V lost 2 bases, and 5 bases had no gene match. The CDR3 loop spans 15 amino acids. CDR1 and CDR2 (germline): SGHRS, YFSETQ. For the CDR3, the DNA is TGCGCCAGCAGCTTTTCTAGCGGCAGCTCCTACGAGCAGTACTTC. Its protein is CASSFSSGSSYEQYF.

The rearrangement joins TRBV6-5 to TRBJ2-1; 10 bases fit TRBD2. Trimming took 4 bases from V and 5 from J; bases not matched to a gene: 5. CDR1 is MNHEY and CDR2 is SVGAGI in the germline V gene. CDR3 length: 15 amino acids. In DNA, the CDR3 is TGTGCCAGCAGTTCAGGGACTAGCGTAAACAATGAGCAGTTCTTC. Protein sequence: CASSSGTSVNNEQFF.

This clone showed up just once. This chain uses TRBV27 with TRBJ2-2, with 10 bases identical to TRBD2. CDR1 is MNHEY, CDR2 SMNVEV, per germline (reference sequence). The CDR3 spans 16 residues. Trimming at V came to 2 bases and at J to 3 bases, leaving 3 bases not matched to a gene. CDR3 protein: CASSLLAGADTGELFF. Written as DNA, the CDR3 is TGTGCCAGCAGTTTACTAGCGGGAGCGGACACCGGGGAGCTGTTTTTT.

This clone came up once. This chain uses TRBV19 with TRBJ1-2; possible D gene TRBD1, 6 bases. The ends were cut back, 11 bases at V and 3 bases at J, with 13 bases in the middle. Per the germline V gene, CDR1 is LNHDA and CDR2 is SQIVND (reference sequence). The CDR3 extends over 12 amino acids. The CDR3 region has the DNA TGTGCCGGTACACAGGGCGACTATGGCTACACCTTC. Its translation is CAGTQGDYGYTF.

The chain has TRBV11-3 and TRBJ2-3; 9 nucleotides line up with TRBD1. V was pared by 6 bases and J by 0 bases, with 13 bases of the junction left unmatched. The CDR3 consists of 18 residues. Germline assignment: CDR1 SGHNT and CDR2 YENEEA. This CDR3 reads CASSLGGTGQESTDTQYF. The CDR3 DNA follows: TGTGCCAGCAGTCTAGGGGGGACAGGGCAAGAAAGCACAGATACGCAGTATTTT.

CDR3 sequence reads: CASSTRQANTYGYTF. In DNA, the CDR3 is TGTGCCAGCAGCACCCGACAGGCGAACACGTATGGCTACACCTTC. The chain has TRBV9 and TRBJ1-2, with D perhaps TRBD1 (6 bases). Germline loops: CDR1 SGDLS, CDR2 YYNGEE. This CDR3 comprises 15 residues. Deletions cut 4 bases from V and 5 bases from J, with 18 bases between.

V gene TRBV27 combines with J gene TRBJ1-1; D not resolved. CDR1 and CDR2 from the germline V gene are MNHEY and SMNVEV (reference sequence). The V and J ends lost 6 bases and 4 bases respectively, with 6 bases between them. CDR3 length: 11 residues. Here the CDR3 DNA reads TGTGCCAGCAGAACTCTCACTGAAGCTTTCTTT. Translated, it gives CASRTLTEAFF.

This rearrangement joins TRBV18 to TRBJ1-6, with a weak D call TRBD1 (5 bases). Germline V CDR1 and CDR2: KGHSH, LQKENI. The V end lost 2 bases, the J end lost 9 bases, and 14 bases lay between the germline ends. The CDR3 covers 15 residues. In DNA, the CDR3 is TGTGCCAGCTCACCAACAGGTTTTGGTCCTTCACCCCTCCACTTT. Amino acids: CASSPTGFGPSPLHF.